The T cell receptor beta chain described here comes from a study of blood T cell repertoires in COVID-19. This clone was detected only once. The CDR3 has 17 residues. Germline CDR1 is MGHRA and CDR2 is YSYEKL. Trimming cost V 6 bases and J 2 bases; bases outside gene matches: 13. Repertoires were generated with immunoSEQ multiplex PCR, while TCRdb's copy carries only in-frame clones and drops some. Of 150,000 to 250,000 clones listed, about four fifths are singletons. Sample: PBMCs or T cells enriched from blood (not recorded which). This TCR was sampled from a man aged 35 to 55 who had recovered from COVID-19. The chain links TRBV4-1 to TRBJ2-1; TRBD2 matches 7 bases. CDR3 nucleotides: TGCGCCAGCAGTTTATTTTTTGGCGGGGGTACCTACAATGAGCAGTTCTTC. It specifies CASSLFFGGGTYNEQFF.